This T cell receptor beta chain was recorded in a study of cytomegalovirus exposure and HLA in healthy donors. The CDR3 runs 15 residues. Germline CDR1 reads LGHNT; CDR2 reads FRNRAP. Losses at the gene ends were 5 bases for V and 4 bases for J; bases not matched to a gene: 3. Notes on this clone: Its antigen is unknown.

Primers for the PCR totalled 60 Vbeta and 13 Jbeta. Libraries were prepared by immunoSEQ multiplex PCR; TCRdb keeps only in-frame clonotypes and omits some of them. The sample lists approximately 170,000 clones; around three quarters were seen once. Regarding the study as a whole: The HLA-A and HLA-B alleles of most subjects were reportedly predicted accurately from TCR beta sequences.

Sequenced material: PBMCs. This rearrangement joins TRBV12-5 to TRBJ2-5; the match to TRBD2 covers 14 bases. The clonotype originates from a woman aged 40-49 years in good health and CMV-seronegative. Here the CDR3 reads CASGLGTSGGETQYF. The CDR3 DNA follows: TGTGCTAGTGGTCTGGGGACTAGCGGGGGAGAGACCCAGTACTTC.